Each of the 7 T cell receptor beta chains below was sequenced from the same sample in a study of shared clonotypes between healthy human individuals (TCRdb year 2020). Preparation of the library involved the immunoSEQ multiplex PCR assay. Imported from immuneACCESS, the table was reduced by TCRdb to in-frame sequences with V and J called. These copies leave out some clones; in studies compared against another copy, an unresolved V gene accounts for under half, and the cause of the remainder is not known. This sample gives about 560,000 clones in total; roughly four fifths of them show up just once. 9.5% to 15% of the sample is in the top ten clones. Input material: PBMCs. The receptors shown here come from a woman in her 40s in good health. Some clones in this sample may be carry-over from other donors' samples.

V and J are TRBV6-1 and TRBJ1-1, with D unresolved. Germline V gene sequence: CDR1 MNHNS, CDR2 SASEGT. V was trimmed by 2 bases and J by 5 bases, leaving 9 bases between them. The CDR3 sequence is 13 residues long. This CDR3 is CASSEIQRTEAFF. In nucleotides, the CDR3 is TGTGCCAGCAGTGAAATTCAGAGAACTGAAGCTTTCTTT.

J is TRBJ2-3 and V is TRBV2; 7 nucleotides match TRBD2. There are 16 residues in the CDR3. Trimming removed 7 bases from V and 4 bases from J; junction bases left unmatched: 14. Germline V gives CDR1 SNHLY, CDR2 FYNNEI. The CDR3: CASITRRASGSDTQYF. Here the CDR3 DNA reads TGTGCCAGCATTACCCGCAGGGCTAGCGGTTCAGATACGCAGTATTTT.

This chain connects TRBV30 to TRBJ2-2; D is unclear. With 1 base removed from V and 7 bases from J, the gap between germline ends came to 7 bases. The germline V gene encodes CDR1 GTSNPN and CDR2 SVGIG (reference sequence). This CDR3 has 12 amino acids. In nucleotides, the CDR3 is TGTGCCTGGAGTGCCAACTACGGGGAGCTGTTTTTT. As protein: CAWSANYGELFF.

About this clone itself: The sample has other DNA sequences that encode this CDR3 too. V is TRBV5-5 and J is TRBJ1-2; D is unresolved. V lost 0 bases, J lost 4 bases, and 4 bases lay in between. Germline CDR1 is SGHKS and CDR2 is YYEKEE (reference sequence). The CDR3 totals 12 residues. CDR3 DNA: TGTGCCAGCAGCTTGGACACCTATGGCTACACCTTC. It specifies CASSLDTYGYTF.

This chain links TRBV13 with TRBJ2-6; D tentatively reads TRBD1 or TRBD2 (7 bases each). V gave up 0 bases and J gave up 0 bases, with 24 bases separating them. Germline loops: CDR1 PRHDT, CDR2 FYEKMQ (reference sequence). The CDR3 contains 22 residues. The chain's CDR3 is CASSLGPQGGEGLHSGANVLTF. The CDR3 nucleotides read TGTGCCAGCAGCTTAGGCCCCCAGGGGGGGGAGGGCCTCCACTCTGGGGCCAACGTCCTGACTTTC.

The chain carries TRBV2 and TRBJ1-5; D is undetermined. Germline V gene lookup returns CDR1 SNHLY and CDR2 FYNNEI. The CDR3 loop spans 15 amino acids. The V end was cut by 2 bases, the J end by 0 bases, with 8 bases between. CDR3 bases: TGTGCCAGCAGTGAACTCGAGTATAGCAATCAGCCCCAGCATTTT. It specifies CASSELEYSNQPQHF.

The J gene is TRBJ2-2, the V gene TRBV9, with 11 bases identical to TRBD2. Germline trimming cut 2 bases from V and 1 base from J; bases unmatched to any gene: 1. CDR3 length: 16 amino acids. CDR1 is SGDLS, CDR2 YYNGEE, per germline. CDR3 sequence (DNA): TGTGCCAGCAGCGTTCTAGCGGGAGGGAACACCGGGGAGCTGTTTTTT. Translating gives CASSVLAGGNTGELFF.